This T cell receptor beta chain stems from a study of technical replicates of blood from four donors. Between the trimmed V and J ends, which lost 4 bases and 6 bases, there was a span of 2 bases. The CDR3 is 10 residues long. The germline CDR1 and CDR2 sequences are MGHDK and SYGVNS. Some clones are missing from TCRdb's copy, which holds only in-frame ones; the method was immunoSEQ multiplex PCR. The sample holds 60,000 to 90,000 clones, approximately 96% seen once. The rearrangement joins TRBV25-1 to TRBJ2-3; no clear D gene. The source material was T cells isolated from PBMCs. The receptor was isolated from a human donor in good health. The CDR3 DNA sequence: TGTGCCAGCAGTGCTGATACGCAGTATTTT. Translation: CASSADTQYF.